These T cell receptor beta chains were read from a single sample in a study of radiation and T cells in renal cell carcinoma. Method: immunoSEQ multiplex PCR; TCRdb's copy keeps in-frame clones and lacks some. The sample consists of about 140,000 clones, about 86% of them appearing once. This specimen consisted of blood, obtained from a patient whose treatment included radiotherapy and nephrectomy. Receptors were obtained from a woman between 50 and 59 years old with renal cell carcinoma. CDR3s include the opening cysteine and the closing phenylalanine or tryptophan. The D gene is left open where the match is weak. The size of a clone is reported for some rows only, either as once, few or many, or as a class for expanded clones.

v_gene: TRBV11-2; abundance: .; j_gene: TRBJ2-2; d_gene: .; CDR3aa: CASSPGGGGELFF; CDR3nt: TGTGCCAGCAGCCCAGGGGGGGGCGGGGAGCTGTTTTTT
v_gene: TRBV14; abundance: .; j_gene: TRBJ2-4; d_gene: .; CDR3aa: CASSQVVNIQYF; CDR3nt: TGTGCCAGCAGCCAAGTCGTAAACATTCAGTACTTC
v_gene: TRBV6-1; abundance: .; j_gene: TRBJ2-7; d_gene: .; CDR3aa: CASSPGQSYEQYF; CDR3nt: TGTGCCAGCAGCCCGGGACAAAGCTACGAGCAGTACTTC
v_gene: TRBV5-1; abundance: .; j_gene: TRBJ2-3; d_gene: .; CDR3aa: CASSSEDLRTDTQYF; CDR3nt: TGCGCCAGCAGCTCTGAGGACTTGCGCACAGATACGCAGTATTTT
v_gene: TRBV2; abundance: once; j_gene: TRBJ2-2; d_gene: TRBD1; CDR3aa: CASSRDRVAGELFF; CDR3nt: TGTGCCAGCAGCAGGGACAGGGTTGCCGGGGAGCTGTTTTTT
v_gene: TRBV5-1; abundance: .; j_gene: TRBJ2-2; d_gene: .; CDR3aa: CASSLVPGSGELFF; CDR3nt: TGCGCCAGCAGCTTGGTACCGGGGTCCGGGGAGCTGTTTTTT
v_gene: TRBV7-9; abundance: few; j_gene: TRBJ1-5; d_gene: .; CDR3aa: CASSEGSGTHQPQHF; CDR3nt: TGTGCCAGCAGCGAAGGGTCAGGGACTCATCAGCCCCAGCATTTT
v_gene: TRBV18; abundance: .; j_gene: TRBJ2-5; d_gene: .; CDR3aa: CASSWGDQETQYF; CDR3nt: TGTGCCAGCTCATGGGGTGACCAAGAGACCCAGTACTTC
v_gene: TRBV5-8; abundance: .; j_gene: TRBJ2-5; d_gene: .; CDR3aa: CASSADQGETQYF; CDR3nt: TGTGCCAGCAGCGCCGATCAAGGGGAGACCCAGTACTTC
v_gene: TRBV7-6; abundance: .; j_gene: TRBJ2-5; d_gene: .; CDR3aa: CASSFAVRETQYF; CDR3nt: TGTGCCAGCAGCTTTGCAGTCAGGGAGACCCAGTACTTC
v_gene: TRBV28; abundance: .; j_gene: TRBJ1-4; d_gene: TRBD1; CDR3aa: CASVRQGLGEKLFF; CDR3nt: TGTGCCAGCGTTCGACAGGGACTAGGGGAAAAACTGTTTTTT
v_gene: TRBV4-1; abundance: .; j_gene: TRBJ2-7; d_gene: .; CDR3aa: CASSQEGVEQYF; CDR3nt: TGCGCCAGCAGCCAAGAAGGGGTCGAGCAGTACTTC
v_gene: TRBV27; abundance: .; j_gene: TRBJ2-7; d_gene: TRBD1; CDR3aa: CASTRTGGIDEQYF; CDR3nt: TGTGCCAGCACTCGGACAGGGGGAATCGACGAGCAGTACTTC
v_gene: TRBV4-3; abundance: .; j_gene: TRBJ2-1; d_gene: .; CDR3aa: CASSQVGAGTGDEQFF; CDR3nt: TGCGCCAGCAGCCAAGTCGGCGCGGGAACGGGTGATGAGCAGTTCTTC
v_gene: TRBV14; abundance: .; j_gene: TRBJ1-2; d_gene: .; CDR3aa: CASSQVKGYGYTF; CDR3nt: TGTGCCAGCAGCCAAGTTAAGGGCTATGGCTACACCTTC
v_gene: TRBV30; abundance: .; j_gene: TRBJ1-3; d_gene: .; CDR3aa: CAWSVHGTGGNTIYF; CDR3nt: TGTGCCTGGAGTGTACACGGGACTGGAGGAAACACCATATATTTT
v_gene: TRBV6-1; abundance: .; j_gene: TRBJ2-7; d_gene: TRBD1; CDR3aa: CASSARPRGQTTYEQYF; CDR3nt: TGTGCCAGCAGTGCACGACCCCGGGGACAGACGACCTACGAGCAGTACTTC
v_gene: TRBV7-2; abundance: .; j_gene: TRBJ2-3; d_gene: TRBD1; CDR3aa: CASSLIGGTGAGTDTQYF; CDR3nt: TGTGCCAGCAGCTTGATAGGGGGGACAGGGGCGGGCACAGATACGCAGTATTTT
v_gene: TRBV5-6; abundance: .; j_gene: TRBJ2-2; d_gene: TRBD2; CDR3aa: CASSSGLAGLTGELFF; CDR3nt: TGTGCCAGCAGCTCGGGACTAGCGGGACTCACCGGGGAGCTGTTTTTT
v_gene: TRBV27; abundance: few; j_gene: TRBJ2-4; d_gene: .; CDR3aa: CASSPWTAEPAKNIQYF; CDR3nt: TGTGCCAGCAGTCCCTGGACAGCCGAACCAGCCAAAAACATTCAGTACTTC
v_gene: TRBV5-4; abundance: once; j_gene: TRBJ2-7; d_gene: .; CDR3aa: CASSLARQGGSYEQYF; CDR3nt: TGTGCCAGCAGCTTGGCTCGGCAGGGCGGTTCCTACGAGCAGTACTTC
v_gene: TRBV10-1; abundance: .; j_gene: TRBJ2-7; d_gene: TRBD2; CDR3aa: CASSTSVSYEQYF; CDR3nt: TGCGCCAGCAGTACTAGCGTATCCTACGAGCAGTACTTC
v_gene: TRBV7-2; abundance: .; j_gene: TRBJ1-3; d_gene: .; CDR3aa: CASSSLSLTGISGNTIYF; CDR3nt: TGTGCCAGCAGTTCCCTAAGCCTGACAGGTATCTCTGGAAACACCATATATTTT
v_gene: TRBV5-1; abundance: .; j_gene: TRBJ1-1; d_gene: .; CDR3aa: CASSLEGRDYTEAFF; CDR3nt: TGCGCCAGCAGCTTGGAAGGCAGGGACTACACTGAAGCTTTCTTT
v_gene: TRBV7-6; abundance: .; j_gene: TRBJ2-7; d_gene: TRBD2; CDR3aa: CASSPRTSSSYEQYF; CDR3nt: TGTGCCAGCAGCCCCAGGACTAGCAGTTCCTACGAGCAGTACTTC
v_gene: TRBV6-5; abundance: .; j_gene: TRBJ1-2; d_gene: .; CDR3aa: CASSFQGIYGYTF; CDR3nt: TGTGCCAGCAGTTTTCAGGGGATCTATGGCTACACCTTC
v_gene: TRBV19; abundance: .; j_gene: TRBJ2-7; d_gene: .; CDR3aa: CASRGGPYSEQYF; CDR3nt: TGTGCCAGTAGAGGAGGTCCGTACTCCGAGCAGTACTTC
v_gene: TRBV5-4; abundance: .; j_gene: TRBJ2-5; d_gene: .; CDR3aa: CASSLANYQETQYF; CDR3nt: TGTGCCAGCAGCTTGGCTAACTATCAAGAGACCCAGTACTTC
v_gene: TRBV30; abundance: .; j_gene: TRBJ2-5; d_gene: TRBD2; CDR3aa: CAWSVMGSGVQETQYF; CDR3nt: TGTGCCTGGAGTGTAATGGGTAGCGGGGTTCAAGAGACCCAGTACTTC
v_gene: TRBV4-3; abundance: .; j_gene: TRBJ2-3; d_gene: .; CDR3aa: CASSQEILPTDTQYF; CDR3nt: TGCGCCAGCAGCCAAGAAATTCTACCCACAGATACGCAGTATTTT
v_gene: TRBV27; abundance: .; j_gene: TRBJ1-2; d_gene: .; CDR3aa: CASSLLPRDYGYTF; CDR3nt: TGTGCCAGCAGTCTCCTCCCGAGGGACTATGGCTACACCTTC
v_gene: TRBV7-9; abundance: .; j_gene: TRBJ1-3; d_gene: .; CDR3aa: CASSPGTFGNTIYF; CDR3nt: TGTGCCAGCAGCCCCGGGACATTTGGAAACACCATATATTTT
v_gene: TRBV4-1; abundance: .; j_gene: TRBJ1-2; d_gene: TRBD1; CDR3aa: CASSQHAGTDNYGYTF; CDR3nt: TGCGCCAGCAGCCAGCACGCCGGGACAGATAACTATGGCTACACCTTC
v_gene: TRBV27; abundance: .; j_gene: TRBJ1-6; d_gene: .; CDR3aa: CASNRAGNSPLHF; CDR3nt: TGTGCCAGTAACAGGGCTGGTAATTCACCCCTCCACTTT
v_gene: TRBV5-6; abundance: .; j_gene: TRBJ2-6; d_gene: .; CDR3aa: CASSLQGMAGANVLTF; CDR3nt: TGTGCCAGCAGCTTGCAGGGGATGGCTGGGGCCAACGTCCTGACTTTC
v_gene: TRBV18; abundance: few; j_gene: TRBJ2-1; d_gene: .; CDR3aa: CASSQDTFYNEQFF; CDR3nt: TGTGCCAGCTCACAAGACACCTTTTACAATGAGCAGTTCTTC
v_gene: TRBV4-1; abundance: once; j_gene: TRBJ1-4; d_gene: .; CDR3aa: CASSRDQEGKLFF; CDR3nt: TGCGCCAGCAGCCGGGATCAAGAAGGAAAACTGTTTTTT
v_gene: TRBV18; abundance: .; j_gene: TRBJ1-2; d_gene: .; CDR3aa: CASSPLRGETNYGYTF; CDR3nt: TGTGCCAGCTCACCTCTCAGGGGAGAAACTAACTATGGCTACACCTTC
v_gene: TRBV12-1; abundance: .; j_gene: TRBJ2-5; d_gene: .; CDR3aa: CASSPRVQETQYF; CDR3nt: TGTGCCAGCAGCCCCCGGGTCCAAGAGACCCAGTACTTC
v_gene: TRBV28; abundance: many; j_gene: TRBJ2-1; d_gene: .; CDR3aa: CASSVTDRVYNEQFF; CDR3nt: TGTGCCAGCAGCGTGACAGACAGAGTGTACAATGAGCAGTTCTTC
v_gene: TRBV28; abundance: .; j_gene: TRBJ1-3; d_gene: TRBD1; CDR3aa: CASTPPTGGSGNTIYF; CDR3nt: TGTGCCAGCACCCCACCGACAGGGGGCTCTGGAAACACCATATATTTT
v_gene: TRBV9; abundance: .; j_gene: TRBJ2-5; d_gene: TRBD2; CDR3aa: CASSVGTSGHETQYF; CDR3nt: TGTGCCAGCAGCGTCGGGACTAGCGGGCATGAGACCCAGTACTTC